The 4 T cell receptor beta chains presented below share a single source sample, sequenced in a study of shared clonotypes between healthy human individuals. TCRdb keeps only in-frame clones here, not all; method: immunoSEQ multiplex PCR. This sample has fewer than 1.8 million clones; approximately 98.5% occur once, and the top ten carry 0.36%. Sequencing was done on a sample of naive CD4+ T cells sorted from blood. The subset is: CD45RA+ positively selected. These receptors came from a young man in good health.

Only one count was recorded for this clone. The chain has TRBV18 and TRBJ2-1; 7 bases are shared with TRBD1. V was clipped by 5 bases and J by 0 bases; unmatched bases: 4. CDR3 length equals 15 residues. Per the germline V gene, CDR1 is KGHSH and CDR2 is LQKENI. CDR3 sequence (DNA): TGTGCCAGCTCATCTGGGACAGTCTCCTACAATGAGCAGTTCTTC. Protein product: CASSSGTVSYNEQFF.

This chain uses TRBV7-2 with TRBJ1-4; no definite D call. Per the germline V gene, CDR1 is SGHTA and CDR2 is FQGNSA. V was clipped by 1 base and J by 4 bases, with 4 bases between them. This CDR3 has 13 residues. CDR3 amino acids: CASSLEVNEKLFF. CDR3 nucleotide sequence: TGTGCCAGCAGCTTAGAGGTTAATGAAAAACTGTTTTTT.

The CDR3 spells CAWSPGTGGNGYTF. The CDR3 DNA sequence: TGTGCCTGGAGTCCCGGGACAGGGGGTAATGGCTACACCTTC. The rearrangement uses TRBV30 and TRBJ1-2; 11 bases map to TRBD1. Germline V gives CDR1 GTSNPN, CDR2 SVGIG (reference sequence). V lost 2 bases and J lost 6; bases outside the gene matches: 5. The CDR3 runs to 14 residues.

V gene TRBV1 combines with J gene TRBJ2-1; the table names TRBD2, a call not compared with the DNA. TRBV1 is reported as a pseudogene. This CDR3 contains 17 residues. This CDR3 is CTSSQRSGRAPYNEQFF. CDR3 sequence (DNA): TGCACCAGCAGCCAACGTAGCGGGAGGGCCCCCTACAATGAGCAGTTCTTC.